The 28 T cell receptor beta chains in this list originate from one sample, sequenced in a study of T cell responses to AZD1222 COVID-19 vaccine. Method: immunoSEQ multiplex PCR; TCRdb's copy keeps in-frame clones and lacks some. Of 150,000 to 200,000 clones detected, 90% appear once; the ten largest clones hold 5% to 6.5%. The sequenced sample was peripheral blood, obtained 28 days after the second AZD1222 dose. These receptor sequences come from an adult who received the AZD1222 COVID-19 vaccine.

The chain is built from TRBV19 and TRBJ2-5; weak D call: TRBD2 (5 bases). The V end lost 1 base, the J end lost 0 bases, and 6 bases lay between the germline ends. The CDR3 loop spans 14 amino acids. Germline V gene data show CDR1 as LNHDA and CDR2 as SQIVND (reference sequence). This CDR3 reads CASSIGGYQETQYF. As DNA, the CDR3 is TGTGCCAGTAGTATAGGAGGGTACCAAGAGACCCAGTACTTC.

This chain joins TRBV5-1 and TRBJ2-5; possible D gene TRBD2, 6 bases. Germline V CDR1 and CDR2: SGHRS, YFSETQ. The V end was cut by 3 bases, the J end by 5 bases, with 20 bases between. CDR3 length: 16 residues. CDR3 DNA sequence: TGCGCCAGCAGCTGGGGGGAATCACCAGTACGGGAGACCCAGTACTTC. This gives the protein CASSWGESPVRETQYF.

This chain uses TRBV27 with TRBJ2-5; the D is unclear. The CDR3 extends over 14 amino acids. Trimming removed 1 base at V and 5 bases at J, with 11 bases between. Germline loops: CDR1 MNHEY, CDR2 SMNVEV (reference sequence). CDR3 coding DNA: TGTGCCAGCAGTTTATTTTGGTTGGGGGAGACCCAGTACTTC. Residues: CASSLFWLGETQYF.

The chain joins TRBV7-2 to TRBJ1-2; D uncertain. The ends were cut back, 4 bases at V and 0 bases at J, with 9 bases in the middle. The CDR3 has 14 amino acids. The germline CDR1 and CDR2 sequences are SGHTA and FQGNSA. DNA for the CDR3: TGTGCCAGCAGCTATGACGGTACTAACTATGGCTACACCTTC. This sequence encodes CASSYDGTNYGYTF.

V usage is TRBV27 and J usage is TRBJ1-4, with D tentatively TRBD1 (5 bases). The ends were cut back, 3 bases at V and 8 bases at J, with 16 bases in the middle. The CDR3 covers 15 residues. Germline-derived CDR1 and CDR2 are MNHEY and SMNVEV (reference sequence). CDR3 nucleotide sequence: TGTGCCAGCAGTTTGAGCGACTGGCAGGGCGAAAAACTGTTTTTT. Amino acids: CASSLSDWQGEKLFF.

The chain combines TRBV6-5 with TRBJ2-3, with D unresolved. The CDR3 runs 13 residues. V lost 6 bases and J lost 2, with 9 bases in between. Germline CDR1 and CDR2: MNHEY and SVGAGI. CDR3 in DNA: TGTGCCAGCAGCCTAGACCACACAGATACGCAGTATTTT. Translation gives CASSLDHTDTQYF.

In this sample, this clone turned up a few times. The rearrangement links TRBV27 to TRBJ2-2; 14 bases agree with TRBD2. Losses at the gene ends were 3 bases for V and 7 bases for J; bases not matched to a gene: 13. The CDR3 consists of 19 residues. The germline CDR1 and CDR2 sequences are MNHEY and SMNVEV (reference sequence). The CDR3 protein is CASSFYRTSGRIFSGELFF. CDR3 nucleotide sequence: TGTGCCAGCAGTTTCTACAGGACTAGCGGGAGGATATTCAGCGGGGAGCTGTTTTTT.

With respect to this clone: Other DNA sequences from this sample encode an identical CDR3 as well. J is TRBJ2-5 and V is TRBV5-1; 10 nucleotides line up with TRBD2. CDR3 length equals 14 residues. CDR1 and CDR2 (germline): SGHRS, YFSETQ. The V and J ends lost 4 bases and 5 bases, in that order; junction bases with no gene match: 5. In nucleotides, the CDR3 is TGCGCCAGCAGCAGCGGGGGGGCAGTTGAGACCCAGTACTTC. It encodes CASSSGGAVETQYF.

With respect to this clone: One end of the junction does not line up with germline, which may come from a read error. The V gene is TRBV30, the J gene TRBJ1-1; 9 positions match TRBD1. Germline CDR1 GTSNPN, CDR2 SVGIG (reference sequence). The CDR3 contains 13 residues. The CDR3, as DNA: TGTGCCTGGAGACTGGTAGGGACAGGGTGGACCCTCTTT. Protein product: CAWRLVGTGWTLF.

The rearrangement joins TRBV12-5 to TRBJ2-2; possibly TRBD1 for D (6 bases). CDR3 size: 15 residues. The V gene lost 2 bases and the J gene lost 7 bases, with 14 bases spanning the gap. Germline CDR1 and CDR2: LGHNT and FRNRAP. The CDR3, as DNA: TGTGCTAGTGGTTTGAGTCCAGGGGCGGGCGGGGAGCTGTTTTTT. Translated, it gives CASGLSPGAGGELFF.

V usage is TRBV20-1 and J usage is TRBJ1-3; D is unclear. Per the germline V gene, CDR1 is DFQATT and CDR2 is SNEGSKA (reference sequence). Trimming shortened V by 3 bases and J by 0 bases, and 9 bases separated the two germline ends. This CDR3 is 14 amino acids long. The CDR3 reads CSASSGNSGNTIYF. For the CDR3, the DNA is TGCAGTGCTAGTTCGGGGAACTCTGGAAACACCATATATTTT.

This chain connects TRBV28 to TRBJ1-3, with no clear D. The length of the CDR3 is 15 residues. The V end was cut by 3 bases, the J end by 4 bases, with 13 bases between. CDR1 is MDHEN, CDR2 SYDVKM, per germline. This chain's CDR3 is CASSFWGATGNTIYF. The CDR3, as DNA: TGTGCCAGCAGTTTTTGGGGAGCAACCGGAAACACCATATATTTT.

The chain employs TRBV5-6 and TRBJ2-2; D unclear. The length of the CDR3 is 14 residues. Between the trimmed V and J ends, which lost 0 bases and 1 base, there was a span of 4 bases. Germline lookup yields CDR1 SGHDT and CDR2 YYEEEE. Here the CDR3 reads CASSLDENTGELFF. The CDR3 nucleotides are TGTGCCAGCAGCTTGGACGAGAACACCGGGGAGCTGTTTTTT.

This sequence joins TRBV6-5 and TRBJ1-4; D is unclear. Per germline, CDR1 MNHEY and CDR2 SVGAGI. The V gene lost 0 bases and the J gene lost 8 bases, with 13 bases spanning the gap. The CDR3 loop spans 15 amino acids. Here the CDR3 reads CASSYSPGSEEKLFF. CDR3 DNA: TGTGCCAGCAGTTACTCTCCGGGGAGCGAAGAAAAACTGTTTTTT.

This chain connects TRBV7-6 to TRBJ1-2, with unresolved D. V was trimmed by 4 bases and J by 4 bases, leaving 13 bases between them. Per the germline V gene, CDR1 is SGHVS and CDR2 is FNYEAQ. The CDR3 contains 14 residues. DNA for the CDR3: TGTGCCAGCAGCTCCCGGACCGATTCCTATGGCTACACCTTC. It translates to CASSSRTDSYGYTF.

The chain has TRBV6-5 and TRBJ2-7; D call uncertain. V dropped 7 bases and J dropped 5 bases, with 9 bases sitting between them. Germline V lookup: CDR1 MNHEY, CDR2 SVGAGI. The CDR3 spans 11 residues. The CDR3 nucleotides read TGTGCCAGCAAGACCCTCCACGAGCAGTACTTC. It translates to CASKTLHEQYF.

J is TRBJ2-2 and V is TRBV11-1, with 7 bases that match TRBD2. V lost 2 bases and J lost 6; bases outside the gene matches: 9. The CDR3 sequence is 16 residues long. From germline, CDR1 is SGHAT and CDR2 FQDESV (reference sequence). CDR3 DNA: TGTGCCAGCAGCTTACTCGCTAGCGGTTTCGCCGGGGAGCTGTTTTTT. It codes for CASSLLASGFAGELFF.

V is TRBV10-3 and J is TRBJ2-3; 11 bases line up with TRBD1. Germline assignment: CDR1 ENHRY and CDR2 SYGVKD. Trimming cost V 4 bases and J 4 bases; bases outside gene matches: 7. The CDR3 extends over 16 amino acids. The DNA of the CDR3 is TGTGCCATCAGTGGTTCCCTGGGACAGGGGGCAGATACGCAGTATTTT. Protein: CAISGSLGQGADTQYF.

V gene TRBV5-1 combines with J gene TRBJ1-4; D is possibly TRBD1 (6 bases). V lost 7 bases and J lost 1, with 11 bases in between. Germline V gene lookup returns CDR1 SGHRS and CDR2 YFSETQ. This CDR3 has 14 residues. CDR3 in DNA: TGCGCCAGCGGATTACAGGGAACTAATGAAAAACTGTTTTTT. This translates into CASGLQGTNEKLFF.

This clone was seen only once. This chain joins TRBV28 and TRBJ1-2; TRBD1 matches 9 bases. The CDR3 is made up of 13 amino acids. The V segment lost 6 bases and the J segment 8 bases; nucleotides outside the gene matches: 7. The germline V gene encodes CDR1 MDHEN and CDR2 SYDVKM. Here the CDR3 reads CASSPGTGRGYTF. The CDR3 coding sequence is TGTGCCAGCAGCCCCGGGACAGGGAGAGGCTACACCTTC.

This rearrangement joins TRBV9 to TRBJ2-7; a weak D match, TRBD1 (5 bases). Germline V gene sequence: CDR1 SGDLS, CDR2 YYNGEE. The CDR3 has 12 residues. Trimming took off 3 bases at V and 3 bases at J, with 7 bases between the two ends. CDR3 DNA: TGTGCCAGCAGCGGACAGAGCTACGAGCAGTACTTC. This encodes CASSGQSYEQYF.

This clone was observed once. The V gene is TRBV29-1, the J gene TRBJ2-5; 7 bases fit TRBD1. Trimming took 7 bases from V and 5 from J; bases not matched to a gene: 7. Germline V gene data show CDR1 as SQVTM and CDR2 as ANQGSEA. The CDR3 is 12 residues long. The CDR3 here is CSGTGDGETQYF. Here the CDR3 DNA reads TGCAGCGGAACAGGGGATGGGGAGACCCAGTACTTC. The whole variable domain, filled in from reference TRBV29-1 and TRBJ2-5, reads SAVISQKPSRDICQRGTSLTIQCQVDSQVTMMFWYRQQPGQSLTLIATANQGSEATYESGFVIDKFPISRPNLTFSTLTVSNMSPEDSSIYLCSGTGDGETQYFGPGTRLLVL.

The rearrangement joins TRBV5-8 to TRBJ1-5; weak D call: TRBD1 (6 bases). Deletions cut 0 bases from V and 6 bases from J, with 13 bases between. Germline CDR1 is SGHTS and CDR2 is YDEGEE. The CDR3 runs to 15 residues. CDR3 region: CASSLGTVLVQPQHF. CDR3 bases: TGTGCCAGCAGCTTGGGGACAGTCTTGGTTCAGCCCCAGCATTTT.

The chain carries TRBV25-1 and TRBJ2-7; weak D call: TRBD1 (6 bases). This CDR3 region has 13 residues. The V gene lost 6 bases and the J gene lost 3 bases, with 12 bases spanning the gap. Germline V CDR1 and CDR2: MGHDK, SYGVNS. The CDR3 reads CASRGDTNYEQYF. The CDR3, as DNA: TGTGCCAGCAGAGGGGACACCAACTACGAGCAGTACTTC.

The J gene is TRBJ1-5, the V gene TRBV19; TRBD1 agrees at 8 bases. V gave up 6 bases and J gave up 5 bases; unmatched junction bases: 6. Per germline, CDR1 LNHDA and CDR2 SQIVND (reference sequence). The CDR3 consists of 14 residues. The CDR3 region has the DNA TGTGCCAGTAGCCCAGGGGGCTTGCATCAGCCCCAGCATTTT. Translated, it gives CASSPGGLHQPQHF.

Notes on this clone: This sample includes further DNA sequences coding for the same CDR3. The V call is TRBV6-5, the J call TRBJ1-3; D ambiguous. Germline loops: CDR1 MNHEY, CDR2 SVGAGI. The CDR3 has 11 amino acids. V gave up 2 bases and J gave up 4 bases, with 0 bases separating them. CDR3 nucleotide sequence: TGTGCCAGCAGTTACGGAAACACCATATATTTT. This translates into CASSYGNTIYF.

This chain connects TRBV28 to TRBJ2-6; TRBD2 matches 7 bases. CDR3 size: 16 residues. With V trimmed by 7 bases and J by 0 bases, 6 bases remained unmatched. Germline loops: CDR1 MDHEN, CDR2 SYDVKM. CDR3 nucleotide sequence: TGTGCCAGCAAGAGCGGGGATTACTCTGGGGCCAACGTCCTGACTTTC. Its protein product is CASKSGDYSGANVLTF. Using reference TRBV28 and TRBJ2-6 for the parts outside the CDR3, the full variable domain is DVKVTQSSRYLVKRTGEKVFLECVQDMDHENMFWYRQDPGLGLRLIYFSYDVKMKEKGDIPEGYSVSREKKERFSLILESASTNQTSMYLCASKSGDYSGANVLTFGAGSRLTVL.

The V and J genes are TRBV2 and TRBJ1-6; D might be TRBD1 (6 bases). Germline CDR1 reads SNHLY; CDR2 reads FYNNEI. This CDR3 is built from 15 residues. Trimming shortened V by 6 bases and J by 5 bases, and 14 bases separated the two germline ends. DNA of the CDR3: TGTGCCAGCAGAAAAGGGGGAAGGGATAATTCACCCCTCCACTTT. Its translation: CASRKGGRDNSPLHF.